These 10 T cell receptor beta chains originate from one sample sequenced in a study of CD8 T cells in ankylosing spondylitis. TCRdb independently ran MiXCR on the 5' RACE reads; one entry per CDR3 protein. The profile shows roughly 130,000 distinct CDR3 sequences, more than 6.5% of them singletons. The material sequenced was blood, either unsorted or a sorted T cell fraction (not recorded which). The receptor set was obtained from a male donor with ankylosing spondylitis or in good health (not recorded which).

This clonotype showed up many times. This chain connects TRBV12-5 to TRBJ1-1, with 7 bases fitting TRBD1. V lost 1 base to trimming and J lost 0 bases; unmatched junction nucleotides: 5. The V gene's germline CDR1 is LGHNT and CDR2 FRNRAP. The CDR3 totals 16 residues. The CDR3 loop reads CASGLGQGGVNTEAFF. CDR3 nucleotide sequence: TGTGCTAGTGGTTTGGGTCAGGGGGGGGTGAACACTGAAGCTTTCTTT.

This clonotype was observed many times. This chain uses TRBV20-1 with TRBJ2-7; TRBD2 aligns across 9 bases. V gave up 0 bases and J gave up 2 bases; unmatched junction bases: 5. The CDR3 loop spans 15 amino acids. Germline lookup yields CDR1 DFQATT and CDR2 SNEGSKA (reference sequence). The DNA of the CDR3 is TGCAGTGCTAGAGATTTGGGCGGGGGGGCCTACGAGCAGTACTTC. Protein: CSARDLGGGAYEQYF.

As regards this clonotype: A much larger clone differs by one base, so this may be a read error. The chain has TRBV7-2 and TRBJ1-1; D gene unclear. The CDR3 runs to 15 residues. V was shortened by 9 bases and J by 4 bases, with 21 bases between the two germline ends. Germline V gene data show CDR1 as SGHTA and CDR2 as FQGNSA. The CDR3 sequence: CARSFYVGVLTEAFF. The CDR3, as DNA: TGTGCCAGAAGTTTTTACGTCGGGGTCCTCACTGAAGCTTTCTTT.

This clonotype was detected ten times or more. This chain connects TRBV6-1 to TRBJ1-2; 9 bases agree with TRBD1. This CDR3 comprises 13 residues. The germline V gene has CDR1 MNHNS and CDR2 SASEGT. V was pared by 10 bases and J by 5 bases, with 8 bases of the junction left unmatched. As DNA, the CDR3 is TGTGCCACCCGGACAGGGGAGGCATATGGCTACACCTTC. The encoded protein is CATRTGEAYGYTF.

The sample holds many counts of this clonotype. The J gene is TRBJ2-7, the V gene TRBV7-2, with 7 bases fitting TRBD1. With 2 bases clipped from V and 4 bases from J, the junction kept 8 bases outside the gene matches. Germline values: CDR1 SGHTA, CDR2 FQGNSA. The CDR3 has 15 amino acids. DNA of the CDR3: TGTGCCAGCAGCTTACCCCAGGGGGTGATGTACGAGCAGTACTTC. Its protein product is CASSLPQGVMYEQYF. Drawing the rest from reference TRBV7-2 and TRBJ2-7, the complete variable domain is GAGVSQSPSNKVTEKGKDVELRCDPISGHTALYWYRQSLGQGLEFLIYFQGNSAPDKSGLPSDRFSAERTGGSVSTLTIQRTQQEDSAVYLCASSLPQGVMYEQYFGPGTRLTVT.

This clonotype has at least ten counts. The chain has TRBV5-1 and TRBJ1-2, with D maybe TRBD1 (5 bases). Trimming shortened V by 0 bases and J by 4 bases, and 13 bases separated the two germline ends. Germline CDR1 and CDR2: SGHRS and YFSETQ. The CDR3 covers 15 residues. CDR3 coding DNA: TGCGCCAGCAGCTTGGTTCCGGGGGAAAGCTATGGCTACACCTTC. Translation: CASSLVPGESYGYTF.

The CDR3 reads CSVEGAGVPTDTQYF. In DNA, the CDR3 is TGCAGCGTTGAAGGGGCAGGGGTCCCCACAGATACGCAGTATTTT. The V and J genes are TRBV29-1 and TRBJ2-3, with D tentatively TRBD1 (6 bases). V was trimmed by 1 base and J by 2 bases, leaving 13 bases between them. Germline V CDR1 and CDR2: SQVTM, ANQGSEA. There are 15 residues in the CDR3.

This clonotype was picked up many times. The chain uses TRBV20-1 and TRBJ1-5; 8 bases fit TRBD1. From germline, CDR1 is DFQATT and CDR2 SNEGSKA (reference sequence). Germline trimming cut 0 bases from V and 4 bases from J; bases unmatched to any gene: 8. There are 16 residues in the CDR3. The CDR3: CSARDPGGQTNQPQHF. Written as DNA, the CDR3 is TGCAGTGCTAGAGATCCAGGGGGCCAAACTAATCAGCCCCAGCATTTT.

Many counts were recorded for this clonotype. The chain recombines TRBV20-1 with TRBJ2-1; possibly TRBD1 or TRBD2 for D (5 bases each). V was shortened by 3 bases and J by 7 bases, with 19 bases between the two germline ends. Germline values: CDR1 DFQATT, CDR2 SNEGSKA (reference sequence). The CDR3 contains 15 residues. The CDR3 coding sequence is TGCAGTGCTAGCGATGTCGAGGGGCGCTGGAATGAGCAGTTCTTC. This sequence encodes CSASDVEGRWNEQFF.

This clonotype was found many times. This rearrangement joins TRBV29-1 to TRBJ1-2, with D perhaps TRBD1 (5 bases). There are 13 residues in the CDR3. The V gene's germline CDR1 is SQVTM and CDR2 ANQGSEA. Trimming removed 8 bases at V and 5 bases at J, with 18 bases between. CDR3 sequence: CSISGGNTYGYTF. The CDR3 bases are TGCAGCATCTCGGGGGGGAACACGTATGGCTACACCTTC.